These T cell receptor beta chains were read from a single sample in a study of blood T cell repertoires in COVID-19. Here immunoSEQ multiplex PCR was the method, and the copy in TCRdb shows in-frame clones only, minus some. The sample lists some 62,000 clones; 65% to 80% were seen once. Sequencing was performed on peripheral blood. Receptor source: a woman aged 80 or over with active or convalescent COVID-19. The CDR3 runs from the conserved cysteine through the conserved F or W. Each record gives: CDR3 length, clone size, V gene, D gene, J gene, CDR3 protein, CDR3 DNA. D genes are given only for firm matches. Rows give clone size only sometimes, using once, few, many, or a class for an expanded clone.

cdr3_length: 15
clone_size: -
v_call: TRBV25-1
d_call: -
j_call: TRBJ2-1
cdr3_aa: CASSTGLPSYNEQFF
cdr3_nt: TGTGCCAGCAGTACGGGGTTACCATCCTACAATGAGCAGTTCTTC

cdr3_length: 15
clone_size: -
v_call: TRBV5-1
d_call: -
j_call: TRBJ2-7
cdr3_aa: CASSLGGTWTYEQYF
cdr3_nt: TGCGCCAGCAGCTTGGGTGGGACTTGGACCTACGAGCAGTACTTC

cdr3_length: 14
clone_size: -
v_call: TRBV5-5
d_call: -
j_call: TRBJ1-5
cdr3_aa: CASSLDSSNQPQHF
cdr3_nt: TGTGCCAGCAGCTTGGACAGTAGCAATCAGCCCCAGCATTTT

cdr3_length: 15
clone_size: -
v_call: TRBV19
d_call: -
j_call: TRBJ2-5
cdr3_aa: CASSIDGPGKETQYF
cdr3_nt: TGTGCCAGTAGTATAGATGGCCCAGGGAAAGAGACCCAGTACTTC

cdr3_length: 12
clone_size: -
v_call: TRBV6-5
d_call: -
j_call: TRBJ1-2
cdr3_aa: CASSPQGYGYTF
cdr3_nt: TGTGCCAGCAGTCCCCAGGGGTATGGCTACACCTTC

cdr3_length: 13
clone_size: -
v_call: TRBV10-3
d_call: -
j_call: TRBJ1-1
cdr3_aa: CAISESRPTQAFF
cdr3_nt: TGTGCCATCAGTGAGTCGAGGCCTACACAAGCTTTCTTT

cdr3_length: 15
clone_size: -
v_call: TRBV5-4
d_call: -
j_call: TRBJ1-1
cdr3_aa: CASSFPGQMNTEAFF
cdr3_nt: TGTGCCAGCAGCTTTCCGGGACAAATGAACACTGAAGCTTTCTTT

cdr3_length: 12
clone_size: -
v_call: TRBV5-1
d_call: -
j_call: TRBJ2-7
cdr3_aa: CASSLGSREQYF
cdr3_nt: TGCGCCAGCAGCTTGGGATCGCGCGAGCAGTACTTC

cdr3_length: 14
clone_size: -
v_call: TRBV5-1
d_call: -
j_call: TRBJ2-3
cdr3_aa: CASSLPGGPDTQYF
cdr3_nt: TGCGCCAGCAGCTTGCCGGGGGGCCCAGATACGCAGTATTTT

cdr3_length: 13
clone_size: -
v_call: TRBV7-9
d_call: -
j_call: TRBJ1-2
cdr3_aa: CASSLTGQNGYTF
cdr3_nt: TGTGCCAGCAGCTTAACAGGGCAAAATGGCTACACCTTC

cdr3_length: 16
clone_size: medium-sized
v_call: TRBV7-3
d_call: TRBD2
j_call: TRBJ2-2
cdr3_aa: CASSLSSGRYTGELFF
cdr3_nt: TGTGCCAGCAGCTTAAGTAGCGGGAGGTACACCGGGGAGCTGTTTTTT

cdr3_length: 14
clone_size: -
v_call: TRBV3-1/TRBV3-2
d_call: TRBD2
j_call: TRBJ2-1
cdr3_aa: CASSQEGGGAEQFF
cdr3_nt: TGTGCCAGCAGCCAAGAAGGCGGGGGGGCTGAGCAGTTCTTC

cdr3_length: 13
clone_size: -
v_call: TRBV2
d_call: TRBD1
j_call: TRBJ1-2
cdr3_aa: CASLRGQGRGYTF
cdr3_nt: TGTGCCAGCTTGAGGGGACAGGGAAGAGGCTACACCTTC

cdr3_length: 15
clone_size: -
v_call: TRBV19
d_call: TRBD1
j_call: TRBJ1-4
cdr3_aa: CASSYQGALNEKLFF
cdr3_nt: TGTGCCAGTAGCTATCAGGGGGCCCTTAATGAAAAACTGTTTTTT

cdr3_length: 15
clone_size: -
v_call: TRBV5-1
d_call: -
j_call: TRBJ2-3
cdr3_aa: CASSARVGATDTQYF
cdr3_nt: TGCGCCAGCAGCGCCCGAGTGGGGGCCACAGATACGCAGTATTTT

cdr3_length: 19
clone_size: -
v_call: TRBV9
d_call: TRBD2
j_call: TRBJ2-3
cdr3_aa: CASSVAGSGGLPSTDTQYF
cdr3_nt: TGTGCCAGCAGCGTAGCTGGCAGCGGGGGGCTCCCTAGCACAGATACGCAGTATTTT

cdr3_length: 18
clone_size: -
v_call: TRBV15
d_call: -
j_call: TRBJ2-7
cdr3_aa: CATSRALRGSYLSYEQYF
cdr3_nt: TGTGCCACCAGCAGAGCCCTCAGGGGCTCTTACCTCTCCTACGAGCAGTACTTC

cdr3_length: 15
clone_size: -
v_call: TRBV9
d_call: -
j_call: TRBJ1-6
cdr3_aa: CASNRRGSYNSPLHF
cdr3_nt: TGTGCCAGCAACAGGAGGGGCTCCTATAATTCACCCCTCCACTTT

cdr3_length: 11
clone_size: -
v_call: TRBV29-1
d_call: -
j_call: TRBJ1-2
cdr3_aa: CSVYSRRGYTF
cdr3_nt: TGCAGCGTCTACTCCCGGCGGGGCTACACCTTC

cdr3_length: 14
clone_size: -
v_call: TRBV20-1
d_call: TRBD1
j_call: TRBJ2-3
cdr3_aa: CSASRGTGGDTQYF
cdr3_nt: TGCAGTGCTAGTCGAGGGACAGGAGGAGATACGCAGTATTTT

cdr3_length: 16
clone_size: -
v_call: TRBV5-4
d_call: TRBD1
j_call: TRBJ1-3
cdr3_aa: CASSPGQGAKGNTIYF
cdr3_nt: TGTGCCAGCAGCCCAGGGCAGGGGGCGAAGGGAAACACCATATATTTT

cdr3_length: 14
clone_size: -
v_call: TRBV15
d_call: -
j_call: TRBJ1-1
cdr3_aa: CATSRGGPNTEAFF
cdr3_nt: TGTGCCACCAGCAGAGGGGGGCCAAACACTGAAGCTTTCTTT

cdr3_length: 15
clone_size: -
v_call: TRBV9
d_call: -
j_call: TRBJ1-4
cdr3_aa: CASSVTAGLDEKLFF
cdr3_nt: TGTGCCAGCAGCGTAACGGCAGGGTTGGATGAAAAACTGTTTTTT

cdr3_length: 17
clone_size: -
v_call: TRBV2
d_call: -
j_call: TRBJ1-5
cdr3_aa: CASSEGRFGSLKEPQHF
cdr3_nt: TGTGCCAGCAGTGAAGGTCGTTTCGGGAGTTTGAAGGAGCCCCAGCATTTT

cdr3_length: 15
clone_size: -
v_call: TRBV5-1
d_call: TRBD1
j_call: TRBJ2-1
cdr3_aa: CASSWTGGSYNEQFF
cdr3_nt: TGCGCCAGCAGTTGGACAGGGGGCTCCTACAATGAGCAGTTCTTC

cdr3_length: 15
clone_size: -
v_call: TRBV7-7
d_call: -
j_call: TRBJ2-5
cdr3_aa: CASSLGVGGKETQYF
cdr3_nt: TGTGCCAGCAGCTTAGGAGTAGGAGGGAAAGAGACCCAGTACTTC